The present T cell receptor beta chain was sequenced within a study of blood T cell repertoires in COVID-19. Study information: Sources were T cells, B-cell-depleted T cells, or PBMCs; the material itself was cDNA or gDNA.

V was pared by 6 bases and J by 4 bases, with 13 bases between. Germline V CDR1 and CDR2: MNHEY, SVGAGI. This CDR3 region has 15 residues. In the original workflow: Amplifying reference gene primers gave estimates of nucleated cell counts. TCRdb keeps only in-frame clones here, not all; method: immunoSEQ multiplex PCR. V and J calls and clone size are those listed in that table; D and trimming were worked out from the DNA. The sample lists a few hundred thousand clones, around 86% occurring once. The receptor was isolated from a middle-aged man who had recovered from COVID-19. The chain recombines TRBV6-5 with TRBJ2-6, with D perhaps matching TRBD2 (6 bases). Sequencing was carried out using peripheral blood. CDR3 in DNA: TGTGCCAGCAGGCCTCCAGGGAGGGGGGCCAACGTCCTGACTTTC. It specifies CASRPPGRGANVLTF.